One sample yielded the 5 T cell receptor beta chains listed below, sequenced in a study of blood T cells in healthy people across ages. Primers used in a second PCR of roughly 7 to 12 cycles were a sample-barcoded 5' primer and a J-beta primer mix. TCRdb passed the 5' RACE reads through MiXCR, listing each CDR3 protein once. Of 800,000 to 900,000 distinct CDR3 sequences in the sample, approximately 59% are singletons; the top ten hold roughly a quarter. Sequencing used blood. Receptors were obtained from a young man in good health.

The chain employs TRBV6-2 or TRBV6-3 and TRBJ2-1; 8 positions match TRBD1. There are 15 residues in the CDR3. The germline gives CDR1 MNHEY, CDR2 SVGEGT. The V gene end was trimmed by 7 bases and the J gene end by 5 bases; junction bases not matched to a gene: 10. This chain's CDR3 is CASNLGTGHDNEQFF. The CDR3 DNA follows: TGTGCCAGCAACCTCGGGACAGGACACGACAATGAGCAGTTCTTC.

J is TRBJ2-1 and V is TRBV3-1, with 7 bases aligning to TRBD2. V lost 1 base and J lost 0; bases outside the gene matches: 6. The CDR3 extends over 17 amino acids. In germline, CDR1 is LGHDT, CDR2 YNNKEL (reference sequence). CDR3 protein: CASSQGLSGVSYNEQFF. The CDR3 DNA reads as TGTGCCAGCAGCCAAGGACTAAGCGGGGTCTCCTACAATGAGCAGTTCTTC.

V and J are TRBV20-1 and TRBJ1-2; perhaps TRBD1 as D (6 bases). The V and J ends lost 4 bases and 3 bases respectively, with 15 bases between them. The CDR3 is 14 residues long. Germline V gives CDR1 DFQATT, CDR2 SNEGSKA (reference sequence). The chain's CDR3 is CSAKAGAKDYGYTF. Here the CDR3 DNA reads TGCAGTGCTAAGGCAGGGGCGAAAGACTATGGCTACACCTTC.

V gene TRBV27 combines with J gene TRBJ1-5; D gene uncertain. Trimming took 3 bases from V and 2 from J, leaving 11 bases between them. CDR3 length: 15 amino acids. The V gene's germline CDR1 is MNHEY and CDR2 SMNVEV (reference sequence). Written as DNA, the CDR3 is TGTGCCAGCAGTTTCCTGGCGGACGGCAATCAGCCCCAGCATTTT. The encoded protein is CASSFLADGNQPQHF.

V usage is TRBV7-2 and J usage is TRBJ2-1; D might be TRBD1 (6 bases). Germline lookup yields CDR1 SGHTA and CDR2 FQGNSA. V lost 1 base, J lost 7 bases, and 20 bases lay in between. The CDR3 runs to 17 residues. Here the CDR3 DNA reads TGTGCCAGCAGCTTAGAGGTGGGGGCAGGTAAATGGAATGAGCAGTTCTTC. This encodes CASSLEVGAGKWNEQFF. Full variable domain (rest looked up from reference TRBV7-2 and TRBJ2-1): GAGVSQSPSNKVTEKGKDVELRCDPISGHTALYWYRQSLGQGLEFLIYFQGNSAPDKSGLPSDRFSAERTGGSVSTLTIQRTQQEDSAVYLCASSLEVGAGKWNEQFFGPGTRLTVL.